The 18 T cell receptor beta chains reported below all come from one sample, sequenced in a study of cytomegalovirus exposure and HLA in healthy donors. Primers included in the PCR were 60 Vbeta and 13 Jbeta primers. Assay used: immunoSEQ multiplex PCR; TCRdb lists only in-frame clones, some missing. Here the sample spans some 180,000 clones, approximately 73% being singletons. Sample: PBMCs. The receptor set was obtained from a woman in her twenties or thirties in good health and CMV-seropositive.

A few counts support this clone. The CDR3 coding sequence is TGCGCCAGCAGCCAACATCTGGCCGGGGGTGGGGAAAAACTGTTTTTT. Its translation: CASSQHLAGGGEKLFF. The rearrangement uses TRBV4-3 and TRBJ1-4, with D possibly being TRBD1 (5 bases). V was clipped by 2 bases and J by 8 bases, with 18 bases between them. CDR3 length equals 16 residues. Per germline, CDR1 LGHNA and CDR2 YSLEER.

V usage is TRBV6-1 and J usage is TRBJ2-1, with a tentative D call TRBD2 (5 bases). The CDR3 spans 12 residues. V was clipped by 7 bases and J by 4 bases, with 8 bases between them. Germline V gene lookup returns CDR1 MNHNS and CDR2 SASEGT. In DNA, the CDR3 is TGTGCCAGCACGGACTCTTACAATGAGCAGTTCTTC. It translates to CASTDSYNEQFF.

J is TRBJ2-7 and V is TRBV4-2, with 7 bases aligning to TRBD1. J lost 1 base, V lost 0 bases, and 6 bases had no gene match. The length of the CDR3 is 16 residues. Germline V gene data show CDR1 as LGHNA and CDR2 as YNFKEQ. The DNA for the CDR3 is TGTGCCAGCAGCCAAGATCAGGGACAGAGATCCTACGAGCAGTACTTC. Amino acids: CASSQDQGQRSYEQYF.

The CDR3 DNA sequence: TGTGCCATCAGCCCGGACTTAAACTCCTATAATTCACCCCTCCACTTT. Protein sequence: CAISPDLNSYNSPLHF. This rearrangement joins TRBV10-3 to TRBJ1-6; D gene uncertain. This CDR3 is 16 amino acids long. The V gene lost 6 bases and the J gene lost 0 bases, with 12 bases spanning the gap. In germline, CDR1 is ENHRY, CDR2 SYGVKD.

V gene TRBV7-2 combines with J gene TRBJ2-7, with TRBD2 as a possible D gene (7 bases). CDR1 is SGHTA, CDR2 FQGNSA, per germline. The CDR3 totals 16 residues. The ends were cut back, 0 bases at V and 4 bases at J, with 16 bases in the middle. This chain's CDR3 is CASSLAGGASRYEQYF. DNA of the CDR3: TGTGCCAGCAGCTTAGCGGGGGGGGCCAGTAGGTACGAGCAGTACTTC.

The rearrangement joins TRBV2 to TRBJ2-3; D possibly uses TRBD1 or TRBD2 (6 bases each). With 8 bases removed from V and 1 base from J, the gap between germline ends came to 10 bases. The CDR3 is 13 amino acids. The V gene's germline CDR1 is SNHLY and CDR2 FYNNEI. The CDR3 sequence is CASRGGRTDTQYF. The CDR3 DNA follows: TGTGCCAGCCGTGGGGGGCGCACAGATACGCAGTATTTT.

J is TRBJ1-2 and V is TRBV10-2; TRBD1 is a possible D gene (5 bases). CDR1 is WSHSY, CDR2 SAAADI, per germline. The CDR3 has 16 residues. The V end was cut by 2 bases, the J end by 3 bases, with 16 bases between. CDR3 nucleotide sequence: TGCGCCAGCAGTGAGGCAGGGATAGGGGCTGACTATGGCTACACCTTC. It yields the protein CASSEAGIGADYGYTF.

V usage is TRBV7-9 and J usage is TRBJ1-3; no definite D call. Germline V gene data show CDR1 as SEHNR and CDR2 as FQNEAQ (reference sequence). The CDR3 sequence is 14 residues long. Trimming removed 4 bases from V and 4 bases from J, with 11 bases in between. DNA for the CDR3: TGTGCCAGCAGCTCGTCCCGGGGAGGAAACACCATATATTTT. Encoded protein: CASSSSRGGNTIYF.

The chain carries TRBV9 and TRBJ2-5, with D maybe TRBD1 (6 bases). Trimming removed 4 bases at V and 3 bases at J, with 13 bases between. The CDR3 spans 14 residues. Per germline, CDR1 SGDLS and CDR2 YYNGEE. The CDR3, as DNA: TGTGCCAGCAGCACAGGGCGAATAAAAGAGACCCAGTACTTC. Its translation: CASSTGRIKETQYF.

This clone has a single count. The J gene is TRBJ1-2, the V gene TRBV7-9, with 9 bases fitting TRBD1. Trimming removed 5 bases from V and 3 bases from J; junction bases left unmatched: 4. CDR1 SEHNR and CDR2 FQNEAQ come from the germline V gene (reference sequence). The CDR3 spans 14 residues. Here the CDR3 reads CASSITGGHYGYTF. The CDR3 nucleotides are TGTGCCAGCAGCATAACAGGGGGCCACTATGGCTACACCTTC.

The chain uses TRBV9 and TRBJ1-6; unclear D gene. Per germline, CDR1 SGDLS and CDR2 YYNGEE. CDR3 length: 16 amino acids. Trimming took off 0 bases at V and 0 bases at J, with 7 bases between the two ends. CDR3 nucleotides: TGTGCCAGCAGCGTAGGAAAGAGCTCCTATAATTCACCCCTCCACTTT. It specifies CASSVGKSSYNSPLHF.

This chain links TRBV18 with TRBJ2-3, with 7 positions matching TRBD1. J gave up 3 bases and V 3 bases, and 9 bases lay outside the gene matches. CDR3 length equals 16 residues. Germline V gives CDR1 KGHSH, CDR2 LQKENI. In DNA, the CDR3 is TGTGCCAGCTCACCCCTGGGACAGTCTAGAACAGATACGCAGTATTTT. Amino acids: CASSPLGQSRTDTQYF.

The chain joins TRBV13 to TRBJ2-3; D might be TRBD2 (6 bases). V was trimmed by 5 bases and J by 0 bases, leaving 15 bases between them. The CDR3 totals 16 residues. CDR1 is PRHDT, CDR2 FYEKMQ, per germline (reference sequence). The DNA of the CDR3 is TGTGCCAGCAGCCCCGGGACTGATCACAGCACAGATACGCAGTATTTT. It is translated as CASSPGTDHSTDTQYF. Full variable domain (outside the CDR3, taken from reference TRBV13 and TRBJ2-3): AAGVIQSPRHLIKEKRETATLKCYPIPRHDTVYWYQQGPGQDPQFLISFYEKMQSDKGSIPDRFSAQQFSDYHSELNMSSLELGDSALYFCASSPGTDHSTDTQYFGPGTRLTVL.

This clone was counted only a few times. The chain recombines TRBV7-9 with TRBJ2-3; D remains ambiguous. Germline CDR1 reads SEHNR; CDR2 reads FQNEAQ (reference sequence). V was pared by 4 bases and J by 1 base, with 9 bases between. CDR3 length: 14 residues. CDR3 amino acids: CASSYQVRTDTQYF. CDR3 nucleotides: TGTGCCAGCAGCTATCAGGTCCGCACAGATACGCAGTATTTT.

This clone was seen a handful of times. V is TRBV5-4 and J is TRBJ2-2; no firm D call. The CDR3 runs 12 residues. Germline CDR1 and CDR2: SGHNT and YYREEE (reference sequence). V lost 5 bases, J lost 12 bases, and 14 bases lay in between. The CDR3 coding sequence is TGTGCCAGCAGTAAGGAGAAATCCCAGCTGTTTTTT. As protein: CASSKEKSQLFF.

This sequence joins TRBV5-6 and TRBJ2-6; D call uncertain. V was clipped by 2 bases and J by 2 bases, with 8 bases between them. This CDR3 contains 15 residues. Germline V gene data show CDR1 as SGHDT and CDR2 as YYEEEE. The CDR3 protein is CASSFRQAGANVLTF. The CDR3 DNA sequence: TGTGCCAGCAGCTTTAGGCAGGCTGGGGCCAACGTCCTGACTTTC.

The CDR3 coding sequence is TGTGCCAGCAGCTTGGGACAGCCTTCCTACGAGCAGTACTTC. Its protein product is CASSLGQPSYEQYF. This chain joins TRBV7-2 and TRBJ2-7; 7 bases are shared with TRBD1. The V and J ends lost 3 bases and 1 base, in that order; junction bases with no gene match: 3. The CDR3 has 14 amino acids. The germline V gene has CDR1 SGHTA and CDR2 FQGNSA.

V is TRBV2 and J is TRBJ2-1; 13 bases match TRBD2. This CDR3 has 15 amino acids. Germline V gene sequence: CDR1 SNHLY, CDR2 FYNNEI. The J segment lost 14 bases and the V segment lost 1 base, leaving 8 bases of the junction unmatched. The CDR3: CASSEEELAGGQEFF. CDR3 nucleotide sequence: TGTGCCAGCAGTGAAGAGGAACTAGCGGGGGGGCAGGAGTTCTTC. The full variable domain, in which reference TRBV2 and TRBJ2-1 provide the parts outside the CDR3, is EPEVTQTPSHQVTQMGQEVILRCVPISNHLYFYWYRQILGQKVEFLVSFYNNEISEKSEIFDDQFSVERPDGSNFTLKIRSTKLEDSAMYFCASSEEELAGGQEFFGPGTRLTVL.